What follows are 2 T cell receptor beta chains derived from one specimen sequenced in a study of OX40 agonist ivuxolimab in advanced cancers. Clones were sequenced by immunoSEQ multiplex PCR, and TCRdb holds only the in-frame ones, with some missing. The sample lists 70,000 to 85,000 clones; roughly 92% were seen once. The input for sequencing was CD4+ or CD8+ T cells sorted from blood, taken in a trial of the OX40 agonist ivuxolimab. The origin of the receptors is an adult with an advanced solid tumor such as melanoma, head and neck, liver or kidney cancer.

The chain carries TRBV5-7 and TRBJ2-2; 8 bases align to TRBD1. TRBV5-7 qualifies as an ORF whose function is uncertain. This CDR3 is built from 15 residues. V lost 4 bases and J lost 5; bases outside the gene matches: 7. CDR3 coding DNA: TGTGCCAGCAGCCTCGACAGGGGTCGAACCGGGGAGCTGTTTTTT. The encoded protein is CASSLDRGRTGELFF.

A note on this clone: This sample includes further DNA sequences coding for the same CDR3. The chain links TRBV29-1 to TRBJ2-7, with D uncertain. Germline CDR1 reads SQVTM; CDR2 reads ANQGSEA. V was cut by 4 bases and J by 0 bases, with 4 bases left in between. The CDR3 length is 11 residues. CDR3 in DNA: TGCAGCGTTGGGGGCTCCTACGAGCAGTACTTC. Translating gives CSVGGSYEQYF.